This entry concerns a single T cell receptor (beta chain). This CDR3 comprises 15 residues. CDR1 SNHLY and CDR2 FYNNEI come from the germline V gene. Trimming left V 8 bases short and J 6 bases short, with 20 bases between. Shortly before study entry, within 2 weeks, exposed participants had met a COVID-19 case. The data belong to a study of blood T cell repertoires in COVID-19. Turning to the study itself: Some COVID-19 samples were acute and others convalescent; all came from the United States, Italy and Spain.

Authors' analysis steps: Using reference gene primer amplification, nucleated cell counts were estimated. Sequencing was performed with immunoSEQ multiplex PCR; in TCRdb, only in-frame clones are kept and a portion is missing. V and J calls and clone size are as listed in that table; D and trimming were resolved from the DNA. This sample yields roughly 200,000 clones, of which 75% to 90% are seen a single time; about 4% belongs to the top ten. The clonotype originates from a woman aged 25 to 45 who had been exposed to COVID-19. The chain links TRBV2 to TRBJ1-5; D might be TRBD1 (6 bases). The specimen was PBMCs or T cells enriched from blood (not recorded which). CDR3 sequence (DNA): TGTGCCAGCCGAGACGGATCAGGGGTGAGTCAGCCCCAGCATTTT. Its protein product is CASRDGSGVSQPQHF.